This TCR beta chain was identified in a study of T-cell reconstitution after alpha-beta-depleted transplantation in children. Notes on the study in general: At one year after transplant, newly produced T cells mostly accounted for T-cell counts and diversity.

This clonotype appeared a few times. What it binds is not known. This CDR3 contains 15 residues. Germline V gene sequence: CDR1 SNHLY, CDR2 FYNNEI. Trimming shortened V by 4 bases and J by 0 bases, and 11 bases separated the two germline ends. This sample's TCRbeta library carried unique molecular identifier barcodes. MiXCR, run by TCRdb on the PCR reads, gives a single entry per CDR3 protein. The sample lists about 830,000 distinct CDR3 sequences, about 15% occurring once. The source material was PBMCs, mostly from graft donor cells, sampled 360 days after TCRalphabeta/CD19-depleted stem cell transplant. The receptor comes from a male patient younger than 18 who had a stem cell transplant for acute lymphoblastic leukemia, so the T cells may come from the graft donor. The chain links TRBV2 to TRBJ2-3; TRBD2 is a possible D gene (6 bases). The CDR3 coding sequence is TGTGCCAGCAGTGTACTAGCCTTCAGCACAGATACGCAGTATTTT. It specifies CASSVLAFSTDTQYF. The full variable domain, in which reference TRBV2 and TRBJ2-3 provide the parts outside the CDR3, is EPEVTQTPSHQVTQMGQEVILRCVPISNHLYFYWYRQILGQKVEFLVSFYNNEISEKSEIFDDQFSVERPDGSNFTLKIRSTKLEDSAMYFCASSVLAFSTDTQYFGPGTRLTVL.